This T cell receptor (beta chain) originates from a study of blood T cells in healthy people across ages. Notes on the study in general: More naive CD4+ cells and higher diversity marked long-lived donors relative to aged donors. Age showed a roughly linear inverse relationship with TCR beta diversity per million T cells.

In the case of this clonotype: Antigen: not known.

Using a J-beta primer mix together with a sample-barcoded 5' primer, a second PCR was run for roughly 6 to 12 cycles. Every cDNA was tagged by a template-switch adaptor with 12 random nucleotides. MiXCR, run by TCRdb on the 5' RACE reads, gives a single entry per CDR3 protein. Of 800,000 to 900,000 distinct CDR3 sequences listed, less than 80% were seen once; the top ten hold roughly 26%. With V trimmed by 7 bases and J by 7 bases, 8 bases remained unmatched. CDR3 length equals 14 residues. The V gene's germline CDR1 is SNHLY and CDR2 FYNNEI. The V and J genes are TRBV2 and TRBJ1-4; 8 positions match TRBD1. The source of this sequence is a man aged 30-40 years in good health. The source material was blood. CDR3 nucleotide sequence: TGTGCCAGCAATCCCGACAGGGGCGGTGAAAAACTGTTTTTT. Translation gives CASNPDRGGEKLFF.